The source of this T cell receptor beta chain is a study of Graves' ophthalmopathy and Graves' hyperthyroidism. Amplification targeted the TCR beta CDR3 regions, with RNA transcripts as the source material. The workflow started with a first-round RT-PCR run with HTBI primers and then moved on to a second-round multiplex PCR. TCRdb reanalysed the multiplex PCR reads using MiXCR and keeps one entry per CDR3 protein. The sample shows roughly 50,000 distinct CDR3 sequences, more than 40% of them seen only once. This clonotype was detected only once. The origin of this receptor is an adult woman with Graves' ophthalmopathy. The sequenced sample was peripheral blood.

The CDR3: CASSLVRTSDYEQYF. The CDR3 nucleotides are TGTGCCAGCAGCTTAGTTCGGACTAGCGACTACGAGCAGTACTTC. This chain connects TRBV7-9 to TRBJ2-7, with TRBD2 matching over 9 bases. The CDR3 spans 15 residues. CDR1 and CDR2 (germline): SEHNR, FQNEAQ (reference sequence). V was pared by 1 base and J by 3 bases, with 4 bases of the junction left unmatched.